This T cell receptor beta chain was documented in a study of T cells in Graves' hyperthyroidism and ophthalmopathy. In the study overall: The blood sample was taken at first diagnosis, before treatment began.

The source material, RNA transcripts, was used to amplify TCR beta CDR3 regions. Carried out on the TCR CDR3, a first-round RT-PCR used the HTBI primer set. TCRdb recomputed calls from the multiplex PCR reads with MiXCR, one row per CDR3 protein. The profile shows approximately 700,000 distinct CDR3 sequences, about 15% of them singletons. The V gene lost 6 bases and the J gene lost 4 bases, with 11 bases spanning the gap. The CDR3 sequence is 13 residues long. Germline CDR1 MNHNS, CDR2 SASEGT. The patients, who ranged from 18 to 65 in age, presented with newly diagnosed hyperthyroidism lasting under 2 months. Exclusion of patients followed from uncontrolled infection, other autoimmune disease, pregnancy or lactation.

The V call is TRBV6-1, the J call TRBJ2-3; D may be TRBD2 (5 bases). Material: blood. The origin of this receptor is a man between 18 and 35 years old with Graves' hyperthyroidism. CDR3 in DNA: TGTGCCAGCAGGACCGGCGGGCCAGATACGCAGTATTTT. Protein: CASRTGGPDTQYF.